This T cell receptor (beta chain) was captured in a study of control samples from healthy donors and cancer patients. CDR3 length equals 16 residues. Germline V gene data show CDR1 as MNHNS and CDR2 as SASEGT. Only in-frame clones appear in the TCRdb table, and some are missing; sequencing was by immunoSEQ multiplex PCR. The sample lists about 73,000 clones; approximately 84% were seen once. In regard to this clone: Sequence at one end of the junction differs from germline and may be a read error.

Sequencing was carried out using blood. This TCR was sampled from a woman in her forties or fifties in good health. The chain recombines TRBV6-1 with TRBJ1-5, with TRBD1 matching over 7 bases. The CDR3 protein is CASSEGGPRGNQPQHF. The CDR3 DNA reads TGTGCCAGCAGCGAAGGGGGCCCCAGGGGCAATCAGCCCCAGCATTTT.